This T cell receptor beta chain derives from a study of T-cell memory formation after mild COVID-19. Across the study: TCR clusters mostly belonged to single donors.

TCRdb called the 5' RACE reads again in MiXCR, with one record for every CDR3 protein. The repertoire includes roughly 510,000 distinct CDR3 sequences, around 15% of them detected once, and roughly 7.7% sits in the top ten. Turning to this clonotype: The antigen is unknown.

The CDR3 contains 17 residues. With V trimmed by 4 bases and J by 3 bases, 10 bases remained unmatched. Looked up from germline, CDR1 is SEHNR and CDR2 is FQNEAQ (reference sequence). Study results and limitations: A balance of CD4 and CD8 characterized clones contracting day 15 to 85, whereas later expanders leaned CD4+. Most CD4+ clones that shrank were in CM and EM, while CD8+ ones turned up in EMRA.

The TCR originated in an adult woman who had mild COVID-19 (a few samples of this study predate the infection). Cell type and time point are not known. The gene calls are TRBV7-9 and TRBJ2-5; 11 bases match TRBD1. Sequenced: PBMCs or a T cell subset sorted from them (not recorded which). The CDR3 DNA sequence: TGTGCCAGCAGCTCGGGACAGGGGGGTTCAGCCGAAGAGACCCAGTACTTC. Translating it yields CASSSGQGGSAEETQYF.